The clone carrying this T cell receptor (beta chain) was seen only a few times. Its target is not known. This sample is drawn from a study of identical twins. In TCRdb, the 5' RACE reads were re-called with MiXCR into one record per CDR3 protein. Found here are about 450,000 distinct CDR3 sequences, approximately 17% of them singletons; the top ten hold around 10%. The V end lost 8 bases, the J end lost 1 base, and 15 bases lay between the germline ends. Germline loops: CDR1 MNHNS, CDR2 SASEGT. CDR3 length: 14 residues. Overall study findings and caveats: Analyses of zero insertions could, in part, be confounded by invariant MAIT and iNKT cells.

This chain joins TRBV6-1 and TRBJ2-7; D remains ambiguous. This sequence originates from a man aged 50 or older in good health. The sample taken for sequencing was naive T cells sorted from blood. CDR3 DNA: TGTGCCAGCCATTCTCGGCAGGCGTCCTACGAGCAGTACTTC. It translates to CASHSRQASYEQYF.